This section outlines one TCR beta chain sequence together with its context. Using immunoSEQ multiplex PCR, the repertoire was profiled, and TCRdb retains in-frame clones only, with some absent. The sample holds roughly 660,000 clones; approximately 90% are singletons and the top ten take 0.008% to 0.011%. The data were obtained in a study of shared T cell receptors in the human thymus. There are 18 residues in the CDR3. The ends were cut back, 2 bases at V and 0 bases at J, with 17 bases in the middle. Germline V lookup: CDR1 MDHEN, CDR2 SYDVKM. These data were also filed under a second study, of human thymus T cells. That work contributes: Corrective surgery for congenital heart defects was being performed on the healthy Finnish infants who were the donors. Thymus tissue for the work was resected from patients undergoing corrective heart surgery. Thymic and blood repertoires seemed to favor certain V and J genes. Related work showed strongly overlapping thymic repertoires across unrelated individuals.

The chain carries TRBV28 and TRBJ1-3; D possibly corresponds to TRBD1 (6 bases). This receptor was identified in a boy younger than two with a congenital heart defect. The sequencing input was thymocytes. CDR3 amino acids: CASSLRGQQKLSGNTIYF. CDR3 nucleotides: TGTGCCAGCAGTTTAAGGGGACAACAGAAACTCTCTGGAAACACCATATATTTT.